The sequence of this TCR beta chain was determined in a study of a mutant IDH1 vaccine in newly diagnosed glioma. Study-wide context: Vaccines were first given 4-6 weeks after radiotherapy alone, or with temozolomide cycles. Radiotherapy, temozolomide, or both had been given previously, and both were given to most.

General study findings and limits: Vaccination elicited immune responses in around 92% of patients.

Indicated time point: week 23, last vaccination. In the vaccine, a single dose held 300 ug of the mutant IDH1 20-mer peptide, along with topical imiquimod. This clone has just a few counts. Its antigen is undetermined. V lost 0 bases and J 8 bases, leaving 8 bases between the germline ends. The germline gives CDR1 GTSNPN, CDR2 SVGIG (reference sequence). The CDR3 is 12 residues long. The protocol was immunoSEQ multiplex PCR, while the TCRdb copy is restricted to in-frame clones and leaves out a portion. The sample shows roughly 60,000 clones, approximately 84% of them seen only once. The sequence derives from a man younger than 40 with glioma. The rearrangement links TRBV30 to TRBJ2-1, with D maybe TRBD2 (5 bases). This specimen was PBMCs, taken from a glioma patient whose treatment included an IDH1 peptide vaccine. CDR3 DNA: TGTGCCTGGAGTGTAACTAGGGATGAGCAGTTCTTC. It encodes CAWSVTRDEQFF.